The present T cell receptor beta chain was sequenced within a study of cytomegalovirus exposure and HLA in healthy donors. With V trimmed by 0 bases and J by 5 bases, 6 bases remained unmatched. Germline V gives CDR1 SGHKS, CDR2 YYEKEE (reference sequence). This CDR3 region has 16 residues. This clone was picked up a small number of times. Vbeta (60) and Jbeta (13) primers were used in the PCR. Libraries were prepared by immunoSEQ multiplex PCR; TCRdb keeps only in-frame clonotypes and omits some of them. The data hold 100,000 to 150,000 clones, with 80% observed a single time. Although they were nominally healthy when sampled, donors likely had unrecorded immune exposures.

The chain joins TRBV5-5 to TRBJ1-2; 11 bases align to TRBD1. This clonotype was sampled from a male donor in good health and CMV-seronegative. Sequenced sample: PBMCs. CDR3 coding DNA: TGTGCCAGCAGCTTGGGGACAGGGGGCGCGAGGTATGGCTACACCTTC. Translated: CASSLGTGGARYGYTF.